This T cell receptor beta chain appears in the sequencing data of a study of breast tumors, draining lymph nodes, adjacent tissues (dated by TCRdb to about 2016). General notes on the study: TCR beta repertoires were compared across tumor, adjacent nontumor tissue and axillary lymph nodes obtained from breast cancer patients. The study aimed to assess the relationships and possible T-cell exchange between tumor, surrounding tissue and draining lymph node repertoires in human breast cancer.

General conclusions and limits of the study: T-cell repertoire diversity in tumors was found to be lower than in lymph nodes but higher than in nontumor tissue, and preferential V and J gene usage was observed. Tumor and nontumor tissue repertoires were significantly more similar in luminal-like than in basal-like breast cancer. A scenario in which most tumor T cells derive from the lymph node and then expand within tumor tissue was judged to be consistent with the data. The conclusion that tumor T cells originate in lymph nodes was presented as consistent with a hypothesis rather than as directly demonstrated.

Its CDR3 holds 14 amino acids, cysteine through phenylalanine. Only the CDR3 portion is preserved as DNA: 42 bases, with reading frame beginning at the first base. Based on the germline V gene, the CDR1 and CDR2 sequences are KGHDR and SFDVKD. Trimming takes 3 bases from V and 5 bases from J, and the germline ends sit 11 bases apart. There are many counts of this clonotype. The specificity of this receptor is unknown. No quality values exist for individual bases; no much larger clone is one base distant. The sequencer listed for this sample is Illumina HiSeq 2000. TCR beta chain libraries were generated through multiplex PCR amplification. The amplified TCR beta chain products were analyzed by high-throughput sequencing. TCRdb cleaned the public reads at Q25 with fastp, built clones with MiXCR and kept in-frame beta chains. Rows with a matching CDR3 protein are joined into one entry that keeps the most common DNA and genes. This sample comprises 290,000 or so distinct CDR3 sequences, about 30% of them detected only once. The ten largest clones capture 1.1% of the sample.

The lymph node samples were taken from the axillary draining lymph nodes of breast cancer patients. The V and J segments used are TRBV24-1 and TRBJ2-3; the D segment could be TRBD2, given 5 matching bases. The sequenced sample consisted of axillary lymph node tissue. This TCR was recovered from a female donor with breast cancer. Some clones in this sample may be carry-over from other donors' samples. The nucleotide sequence reads TGTGCCACCAGTGATATCAACGGAGGAGATACGCAGTATTTT. This encodes CATSDINGGDTQYF.